These 6 T cell receptor beta chains share one sample of origin, sequenced in a study of T cell repertoires in cytomegalovirus infection. One entry per CDR3 protein, called by TCRdb with MiXCR from the reads. The repertoire holds 150,000 to 190,000 distinct CDR3 sequences, with roughly a quarter as singletons. What was sequenced was PBMCs. These receptors all stem from a human donor in good health (CMV status not recorded). Some clones in this sample may be carry-over from other donors' samples.

Ten or more counts support this clonotype. V usage is TRBV7-2 and J usage is TRBJ2-7; 15 positions match TRBD2. The CDR3 is made up of 18 amino acids. The germline CDR1 and CDR2 sequences are SGHTA and FQGNSA. V shed 4 bases, J shed 0 bases, and the junction held 7 bases outside the gene matches. CDR3 sequence reads: CASSSRGLAGGSSYEQYF. CDR3 sequence (DNA): TGTGCCAGCAGCTCGAGAGGACTAGCGGGGGGGAGCTCCTACGAGCAGTACTTC.

This clonotype was observed a few times. This rearrangement joins TRBV7-8 to TRBJ2-2; 12 bases map to TRBD2. Germline lookup yields CDR1 SGHVS and CDR2 FQNEAQ. The CDR3 spans 17 residues. After removal of 4 bases from V and 3 bases from J, the junction contained 6 bases not matched to a gene. The CDR3 DNA reads TGTGCCAGCAGCTGGGCTAGCGGGAGGGTGGACACCGGGGAGCTGTTTTTT. Amino acids: CASSWASGRVDTGELFF.

To note about this clonotype: A much larger clone lies one base from this, so it may be a read error. It is likely a read error, because the conserved phenylalanine at the end of the CDR3 is missing. The chain recombines TRBV6-1 with TRBJ2-1; D gene uncertain. Trimming took off 4 bases at V and 2 bases at J, with 9 bases between the two ends. CDR3 length: 14 residues. In germline, CDR1 is MNHNS, CDR2 SASEGT. CDR3 protein: CASSAARAYNEQFI. CDR3 sequence (DNA): TGTGCCAGCAGTGCGGCTAGAGCCTACAATGAGCAGTTCATC.

This clonotype has only a few counts. This chain connects TRBV6-5 to TRBJ2-6, with D possibly called TRBD1 or TRBD2 (7 bases each). With 2 bases removed from V and 2 bases from J, the gap between germline ends came to 13 bases. Looked up from germline, CDR1 is MNHEY and CDR2 is SVGAGI. CDR3 length: 17 amino acids. For the CDR3, the DNA is TGTGCCAGCAGTTACGCCAGGGGGGGTGCTGGGGCCAACGTCCTGACTTTC. Protein: CASSYARGGAGANVLTF.

This clonotype has only a few counts. CDR3 region: CASSGRASSNQPQHF. The CDR3 nucleotides read TGTGCCAGCAGCGGGAGGGCGTCCTCCAATCAGCCCCAGCATTTT. The chain uses TRBV7-9 and TRBJ1-5; D ambiguous. Trimming pared 5 bases from V and 3 bases from J, leaving 14 bases between. There are 15 residues in the CDR3. Germline CDR1 reads SEHNR; CDR2 reads FQNEAQ (reference sequence).

This rearrangement joins TRBV14 to TRBJ2-1; 8 nucleotides match TRBD1. The length of the CDR3 is 15 residues. Germline lookup yields CDR1 SGHDN and CDR2 FVKESK. Trimming removed 6 bases from V and 5 bases from J; junction bases left unmatched: 9. CDR3 in DNA: TGTGCCAGCAGTCCTTGGACAGGGTGGAACAATGAGCAGTTCTTC. Its translation is CASSPWTGWNNEQFF.